One sample yielded the 29 T cell receptor beta chains listed below, sequenced in a study of vaccination and CD4 T cells after COVID-19. Treatment reported: 10-day PBMC culture with coronavirus spike peptide pools or control peptides (ViraFEST assay). Sequenced with the Oncomine TCR Beta short-read assay was DNA taken from cultured CD4+ T cells. From the PCR reads, TCRdb called clonotypes with MiXCR, one entry per CDR3 protein. The sample records 8,000 to 10,000 distinct CDR3 sequences, around 53% being singletons. Their target antigens are unknown. The source material was CD4+ T cells from blood, cultured in vitro. These receptors originate from a human donor who had recovered from COVID-19.

V is TRBV4-2 and J is TRBJ2-5; D unclear. Looked up from germline, CDR1 is LGHNA and CDR2 is YNFKEQ. This CDR3 is 15 amino acids long. The ends were cut back, 0 bases at V and 9 bases at J, with 17 bases in the middle. CDR3 protein: CASSQDALPERSQYF. As DNA, the CDR3 is TGTGCCAGCAGCCAAGATGCGCTCCCAGAAAGGTCCCAGTACTTC.

This clonotype was seen only a few times. This rearrangement joins TRBV6-1 to TRBJ1-2; TRBD1 might be the D (6 bases). This CDR3 comprises 12 residues. Trimming cost V 6 bases and J 10 bases, with 15 bases left between them. Looked up from germline, CDR1 is MNHNS and CDR2 is SASEGT. CDR3 protein: CASSNNRVDYTF. In nucleotides, the CDR3 is TGTGCCAGCAGCAATAACAGGGTTGACTACACCTTC.

This chain uses TRBV2 with TRBJ1-1; D gene unclear. The CDR3 covers 13 residues. Germline CDR1 and CDR2: SNHLY and FYNNEI. The germline V and J ends were trimmed by 9 bases and 0 bases, with 11 bases remaining between them. CDR3 coding DNA: TGTGCCAGTCGACCCTCGATGAACACTGAAGCTTTCTTT. It yields the protein CASRPSMNTEAFF.

This rearrangement joins TRBV19 to TRBJ2-1; 10 bases align to TRBD2. Germline-derived CDR1 and CDR2 are LNHDA and SQIVND (reference sequence). The CDR3 consists of 15 residues. After removal of 9 bases from V and 8 bases from J, the junction contained 13 bases not matched to a gene. The CDR3 region is CASTGWTSGGYEQFF. As DNA, the CDR3 is TGTGCCAGCACGGGATGGACTAGCGGAGGCTATGAGCAGTTCTTC.

The V and J genes are TRBV19 and TRBJ2-1, with 8 bases aligning to TRBD2. The CDR3 consists of 18 residues. The germline CDR1 and CDR2 sequences are LNHDA and SQIVND (reference sequence). V trimming: 6 bases; J trimming: 3 bases; junction bases outside the gene matches: 16. The CDR3 is CASRTGTRSLSGYNEQFF. CDR3 coding DNA: TGTGCCAGTAGGACCGGGACTAGGTCCCTTAGTGGCTACAATGAGCAGTTCTTC.

This chain uses TRBV6-1 with TRBJ2-5; TRBD1 is a possible D gene (6 bases). The CDR3 sequence is 13 residues long. The germline CDR1 and CDR2 sequences are MNHNS and SASEGT. The V and J ends lost 6 bases and 2 bases respectively, with 10 bases between them. Here the CDR3 reads CASSRDIQETQYF. CDR3 sequence (DNA): TGTGCCAGCAGCCGGGACATTCAAGAGACCCAGTACTTC.

This clonotype was observed a single time. The chain joins TRBV11-2 to TRBJ1-5; D call uncertain. CDR1 is SGHAT, CDR2 FQNNGV, per germline. This CDR3 comprises 14 residues. V lost 0 bases and J lost 1, with 4 bases in between. CDR3 sequence reads: CASSLDSSNQPQHF. CDR3 sequence (DNA): TGTGCCAGCAGCTTAGATTCCAGCAATCAGCCCCAGCATTTT. The variable domain in full, with the rest retrieved from reference TRBV11-2 and TRBJ1-5, is EAGVAQSPRYKIIEKRQSVAFWCNPISGHATLYWYQQILGQGPKLLIQFQNNGVVDDSQLPKDRFSAERLKGVDSTLKIQPAKLEDSAVYLCASSLDSSNQPQHFGDGTRLSIL.

The chain employs TRBV19 and TRBJ1-2; a weak D match, TRBD1 (5 bases). The CDR3 has 13 residues. Germline V CDR1 and CDR2: LNHDA, SQIVND (reference sequence). V lost 10 bases, J lost 4 bases, and 16 bases lay in between. The CDR3 DNA follows: TGTGCCATTTCTAAGGAGAGGGGCTATGGCTACACCTTC. Its translation: CAISKERGYGYTF.

The rearrangement uses TRBV21-1 and TRBJ1-2; the table's D gene call, TRBD1, was not cross checked with the DNA. TRBV21-1 is given as a pseudogene. The CDR3 totals 13 residues. The chain's CDR3 is CANQTGTYYGYTF. The CDR3 DNA is TGTGCCAACCAGACAGGAACCTACTATGGCTACACCTTC.

The chain uses TRBV6-5 and TRBJ1-2; tentatively, D is TRBD1 (5 bases). This CDR3 is 15 amino acids long. Germline loops: CDR1 MNHEY, CDR2 SVGAGI. Deletions cut 1 base from V and 2 bases from J, with 11 bases between. The DNA for the CDR3 is TGTGCCAGCAGTTACTACCTAGGGGAGAACTATGGCTACACCTTC. This gives the protein CASSYYLGENYGYTF.

A few counts support this clonotype. The gene calls are TRBV6-5 and TRBJ1-5; D call uncertain. The V end was cut by 4 bases, the J end by 9 bases, with 13 bases between. The CDR3 extends over 13 amino acids. CDR1 is MNHEY and CDR2 is SVGAGI in the germline V gene. CDR3 loop: CASSSPEGGPQHF. The DNA for the CDR3 is TGTGCCAGCAGTTCACCGGAGGGCGGGCCCCAGCATTTT.

The gene calls are TRBV19 and TRBJ2-5, with a tentative D call TRBD2 (6 bases). This CDR3 has 13 amino acids. Germline lookup yields CDR1 LNHDA and CDR2 SQIVND (reference sequence). V was pared by 5 bases and J by 7 bases, with 14 bases between. The chain's CDR3 is CASSPGLGGTQYF. The CDR3 nucleotides read TGTGCCAGTAGTCCCGGGTTGGGGGGGACCCAGTACTTC.

Worth noting for this clonotype: An end of the junction does not agree with germline; a read error may underlie this. The chain recombines TRBV28 with TRBJ1-5; D gene ambiguous. The length of the CDR3 is 15 residues. Germline V gene data show CDR1 as MDHEN and CDR2 as SYDVKM. CDR3 nucleotide sequence: TGTGCCGGCAGTCCGCCCGGTTATAGCAATCAGCCCCAGCATTTT. It translates to CAGSPPGYSNQPQHF.

The V gene is TRBV7-2, the J gene TRBJ1-6; possibly TRBD1 for D (5 bases). Deletions cut 4 bases from V and 7 bases from J, with 14 bases between. The CDR3 contains 15 residues. The V gene's germline CDR1 is SGHTA and CDR2 FQGNSA. CDR3 residues: CASSSTASPNSPLHF. The CDR3 region has the DNA TGTGCCAGCAGCTCGACAGCCTCCCCCAATTCACCCCTCCACTTT.

The rearrangement uses TRBV4-1 and TRBJ1-1, with D uncertain. In germline, CDR1 is MGHRA, CDR2 YSYEKL. V lost 10 bases to trimming and J lost 3 bases, with 15 bases between them. The CDR3 runs to 13 residues. Here the CDR3 reads CANQAERHTEAFF. The DNA for the CDR3 is TGCGCCAACCAGGCGGAGAGGCACACTGAAGCTTTCTTT.

The J gene is TRBJ1-2, the V gene TRBV6-1, with a weak D call TRBD1 (5 bases). V was pared by 6 bases and J by 2 bases, with 10 bases between. This CDR3 is built from 13 residues. Per germline, CDR1 MNHNS and CDR2 SASEGT. The CDR3 region has the DNA TGTGCCAGCAGGTCCCGGACAAACTATGGCTACACCTTC. It translates to CASRSRTNYGYTF.

The chain's CDR3 is CASSSAGGSYGYTF. The CDR3 coding sequence is TGTGCCAGCAGTTCGGCGGGTGGGTCGTATGGCTACACCTTC. This rearrangement joins TRBV6-2 or TRBV6-3 to TRBJ1-2; D not certain. Per germline, CDR1 MNHEY and CDR2 SVGEGT. This CDR3 region has 14 residues. The germline V and J ends were trimmed by 4 bases and 5 bases, with 14 bases remaining between them.

The genes are TRBV27 and TRBJ2-7, with 15 bases matching TRBD2. This CDR3 comprises 16 residues. Germline-derived CDR1 and CDR2 are MNHEY and SMNVEV (reference sequence). J was trimmed by 4 bases and V by 4 bases; bases with no gene match: 5. The CDR3 protein is CASSSGLAGGKYEQYF. In DNA form, the CDR3 reads TGTGCCAGCAGTTCCGGACTAGCGGGGGGGAAGTACGAGCAGTACTTC.

The rearrangement joins TRBV7-9 to TRBJ2-3; 11 bases are shared with TRBD2. Germline values: CDR1 SEHNR, CDR2 FQNEAQ (reference sequence). The length of the CDR3 is 18 residues. Trimming at V came to 5 bases and at J to 4 bases, leaving 14 bases not matched to a gene. CDR3 sequence (DNA): TGTGCCAGCAGCCCCCACATGGGGGGACTAGCGGTGCCAGATACGCAGTATTTT. Its translation: CASSPHMGGLAVPDTQYF.

J is TRBJ2-5 and V is TRBV6-4; 11 positions match TRBD2. Germline CDR1 is MRHNA and CDR2 is SNTAGT. Germline trimming cut 4 bases from V and 1 base from J; bases unmatched to any gene: 2. The CDR3 has 15 amino acids. CDR3 bases: TGTGCCAGCAGTGTTAGCGGGGGGGCCCAAGAGACCCAGTACTTC. Residues: CASSVSGGAQETQYF.

The chain joins TRBV27 to TRBJ2-7; 7 nucleotides line up with TRBD1. Trimming at V came to 6 bases and at J to 4 bases, leaving 12 bases not matched to a gene. This CDR3 region has 15 residues. Germline values: CDR1 MNHEY, CDR2 SMNVEV (reference sequence). CDR3 in DNA: TGTGCCAGCAGACCCCTCCGACAGGGTAGTTACGAGCAGTACTTC. It specifies CASRPLRQGSYEQYF.

The V gene is TRBV2, the J gene TRBJ1-5, with D tentatively TRBD1 (5 bases). The CDR3 is made up of 14 amino acids. The V end lost 7 bases, the J end lost 6 bases, and 16 bases lay between the germline ends. Germline V gives CDR1 SNHLY, CDR2 FYNNEI. The CDR3 region has the DNA TGTGCCAGCATGGGGGAGCAGGGAGGTCAGCCCCAGCATTTT. Protein sequence: CASMGEQGGQPQHF.

This clonotype came up a few times. The rearrangement links TRBV4-1 to TRBJ2-5; no firm D call. CDR1 MGHRA and CDR2 YSYEKL come from the germline V gene. V lost 0 bases, J lost 4 bases, and 9 bases lay in between. The CDR3 is made up of 14 amino acids. The CDR3 loop reads CASSQDVGVETQYF. The DNA for the CDR3 is TGCGCCAGCAGCCAAGATGTTGGGGTAGAGACCCAGTACTTC.

This clonotype has more than one count but fewer than ten. The rearrangement links TRBV7-8 to TRBJ2-3, with D unclear. Trimming pared 4 bases from V and 5 bases from J, leaving 4 bases between. Germline V gene data show CDR1 as SGHVS and CDR2 as FQNEAQ. The CDR3 length is 11 residues. Here the CDR3 reads CASSSLDTQYF. The CDR3 DNA follows: TGTGCCAGCAGCTCTCTAGATACGCAGTATTTT.

The CDR3 region is CASTGQGHGYTF. Written as DNA, the CDR3 is TGTGCCAGTACCGGACAGGGGCACGGCTACACCTTC. The chain links TRBV6-1 to TRBJ1-2; 9 nucleotides match TRBD1. There are 12 residues in the CDR3. J gave up 8 bases and V 9 bases, and 7 bases lay outside the gene matches. CDR1 MNHNS and CDR2 SASEGT come from the germline V gene.

This clonotype showed up just a few times. This sequence joins TRBV30 and TRBJ1-1; possible D gene TRBD1, 5 bases. The CDR3 totals 14 residues. V was cut by 0 bases and J by 1 base, with 9 bases left in between. Per germline, CDR1 GTSNPN and CDR2 SVGIG (reference sequence). Here the CDR3 DNA reads TGTGCCTGGAGTGTGGGGCCCGAGAACACTGAAGCTTTCTTT. Its translation: CAWSVGPENTEAFF.

The J gene is TRBJ2-7, the V gene TRBV7-2, with D possibly TRBD2 on 5 matching bases. Trimming pared 4 bases from V and 7 bases from J, leaving 11 bases between. Germline CDR1 SGHTA, CDR2 FQGNSA. CDR3 size: 12 residues. The chain's CDR3 is CASSSTSREQYF. CDR3 bases: TGTGCCAGCAGCTCTACTAGTCGAGAGCAGTACTTC.

As regards this clonotype: At one end the junction does not follow the germline gene, possibly because of a read error. The chain is built from TRBV6-1 and TRBJ1-5, with D perhaps TRBD1 (5 bases). CDR1 MNHNS and CDR2 SASEGT come from the germline V gene. The length of the CDR3 is 14 residues. This CDR3 reads CASTRGNSDQPQHF. As DNA, the CDR3 is TGTGCCAGCACCCGGGGGAATAGCGATCAGCCCCAGCATTTT.

This sequence joins TRBV9 and TRBJ1-5; TRBD1 is a possible D gene (5 bases). The CDR3 runs to 13 residues. V was clipped by 0 bases and J by 6 bases, with 7 bases between them. Germline V gene lookup returns CDR1 SGDLS and CDR2 YYNGEE. This CDR3 is CASSVDGAQPQHF. The CDR3 DNA reads TGTGCCAGCAGCGTAGATGGGGCTCAGCCCCAGCATTTT.